The present TCR beta chain was sequenced within a study of blood T cell repertoires in COVID-19 (dated by TCRdb to the early 2020s). Turning to the overall study: Collaborator samples came from the United States, Italy and Spain and covered acute and convalescent phases of COVID-19. Where HLA class I and class II types were available, the types were taken from metadata supplied by the sample provider, not from assay-based typing. The dataset comprised deeply sampled blood TCRbeta repertoires from subjects exposed to, actively infected with, or recovered from COVID-19. The sample metadata nearly always contained a de-identified subject ID, COVID-19 status, age in years and sex. The prospective study material was composed of cDNA or gDNA derived from T cells, B-cell-depleted T cells, or PBMCs. The repertoires were made available in a free public database intended to serve as a resource for research on the immune response to SARS-CoV-2. Samples were obtained from the ongoing ImmuneRACE study (first 160 participants) and from some 1,300 subjects provided by 6 global collaborators.

The paper as a whole reports these results and caveats: The amount of clinical and demographic metadata varied by source and participant and was provided uncurated.

Trimming at the junction amounts to 1 base on V and 1 base on J, and the germline ends lie 11 bases apart. The germline V gene supplies CDR1 SGHNT and CDR2 YENEEA. The CDR3 runs 16 amino acids, cysteine and phenylalanine included. Solely the CDR3 DNA is kept, with 48 bases framed from the first base. Collaborating institutions collected whole blood in K2EDTA tubes following their own protocols. For TCRbeta analysis, collaborators shipped samples as frozen whole blood, isolated PBMCs, or DNA extracted from either of those sample types. Notes on this clone: Its antigen is not yet known. Base-call qualities are not available, and no considerably larger clone is one nucleotide away.

TCRbeta CDR3 regions were amplified from genomic DNA by means of the immunoSEQ Assay, a bias-controlled multiplex PCR. The authors' pipeline ran thus. Nucleated cell counts per sample were estimated from amplification of reference gene primers within the assay. To quantify the absolute abundance of each unique TCRbeta CDR3 rearrangement, sequence reads were collapsed and filtered. For each sample, productive Simpson clonality was calculated as the square root of Simpson's diversity index across productive rearrangements. TCRdb limited this immuneACCESS table to in-frame rearrangements with V and J called. A share of clones is missing; checked studies link under half to unresolved V genes, and the rest is unexplained. V and J calls and clone size are given by that table; D and trimming were obtained from the DNA. This sample lists about 250,000 clones; 88% were detected once. The ten largest clones capture 0.65% to 0.9% of the sample.

Sequencing was done on a sample of peripheral blood. The chain employs TRBV11-3 and TRBJ1-3; TRBD1 might be the D gene, on 5 matching bases. This sequence originates from a woman under 40 with acute or convalescent COVID-19. The CDR3 here reads CASSLGQIISGNTIYF. The DNA is TGTGCCAGCAGCTTAGGACAGATCATATCTGGAAACACCATATATTTT. The reference TRBV11-3 and TRBJ1-3 proteins fill in what lies around the CDR3, so the full variable domain reads EAGVVQSPRYKIIEKKQPVAFWCNPISGHNTLYWYLQNLGQGPELLIRYENEEAVDDSQLPKDRFSAERLKGVDSTLKIQPAELGDSAVYLCASSLGQIISGNTIYFGEGSWLTVV.